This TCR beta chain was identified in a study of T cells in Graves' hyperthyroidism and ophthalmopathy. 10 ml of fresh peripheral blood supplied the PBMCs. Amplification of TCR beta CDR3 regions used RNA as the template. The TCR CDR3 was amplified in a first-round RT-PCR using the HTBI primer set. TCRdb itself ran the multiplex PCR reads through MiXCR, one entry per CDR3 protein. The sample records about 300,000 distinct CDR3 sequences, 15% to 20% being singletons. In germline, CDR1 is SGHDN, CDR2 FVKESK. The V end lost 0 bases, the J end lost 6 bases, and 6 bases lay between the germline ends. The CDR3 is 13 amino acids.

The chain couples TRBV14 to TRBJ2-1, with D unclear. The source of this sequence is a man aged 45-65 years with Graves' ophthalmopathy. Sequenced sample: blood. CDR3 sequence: CASSQEMLNEQFF. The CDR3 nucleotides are TGTGCCAGCAGCCAAGAAATGCTCAATGAGCAGTTCTTC.